The 8 T cell receptor beta chains listed next were all sequenced from one sample in a study of CD8 T cells in Susac syndrome. Random hexamers were used to reverse transcribe an amount of roughly 0.45 to 1 ug RNA. TCRdb re-called the immunoSEQ multiplex PCR reads with MiXCR, one entry per CDR3 protein. The sample includes 150,000 to 200,000 distinct CDR3 sequences, over 85% of them seen just once. The specimen sequenced was CD4+ T cells from PBMCs. All receptors come from a human donor in good health.

The rearrangement joins TRBV7-2 to TRBJ2-3; D is unclear. Trimming removed 1 base at V and 2 bases at J, with 10 bases between. Germline values: CDR1 SGHTA, CDR2 FQGNSA. CDR3 length equals 15 residues. CDR3 sequence reads: CASSLGSTVTDTQYF. CDR3 nucleotides: TGTGCCAGCAGCTTAGGTTCGACCGTCACAGATACGCAGTATTTT.

The rearrangement uses TRBV19 and TRBJ2-7; 7 bases line up with TRBD1. The junction had 11 bases not matched to a gene; V was cut back by 3 bases and J by 6 bases. The length of the CDR3 is 15 residues. Germline values: CDR1 LNHDA, CDR2 SQIVND (reference sequence). The CDR3 spells CASSIMGQRPSEQYF. As DNA, the CDR3 is TGTGCCAGTAGTATCATGGGACAGCGCCCCTCCGAGCAGTACTTC.

The rearrangement uses TRBV4-1 and TRBJ1-2; tentative D call: TRBD1 (5 bases). V shed 1 base and J shed 0 bases, with 9 bases lying between them. The CDR3 is 15 amino acids. Germline values: CDR1 MGHRA, CDR2 YSYEKL. CDR3 sequence (DNA): TGCGCCAGCAGCCAAGGCGAGGGGCCTAACTATGGCTACACCTTC. Its protein product is CASSQGEGPNYGYTF.

The rearrangement links TRBV13 to TRBJ1-4, with D unresolved. Looked up from germline, CDR1 is PRHDT and CDR2 is FYEKMQ (reference sequence). V was shortened by 0 bases and J by 8 bases, with 10 bases between the two germline ends. This CDR3 contains 14 residues. The CDR3 loop is CASSLGGDGEKLFF. CDR3 nucleotide sequence: TGTGCCAGCAGCTTAGGCGGGGATGGGGAAAAACTGTTTTTT.

The rearrangement joins TRBV27 to TRBJ1-2; TRBD1 agrees at 7 bases. The CDR3 has 17 residues. Trimming at V came to 3 bases and at J to 1 base, leaving 11 bases not matched to a gene. Germline V gene lookup returns CDR1 MNHEY and CDR2 SMNVEV (reference sequence). This CDR3 reads CASSFGGTGVNNYGYTF. CDR3 in DNA: TGTGCCAGCAGTTTTGGGGGTACAGGGGTGAATAACTATGGCTACACCTTC.

The V call is TRBV20-1, the J call TRBJ1-1; 7 bases map to TRBD1. Per the germline V gene, CDR1 is DFQATT and CDR2 is SNEGSKA (reference sequence). V gave up 7 bases and J gave up 11 bases; unmatched junction bases: 13. This CDR3 has 12 residues. The chain's CDR3 is CSGLTGNHRAFF. CDR3 in DNA: TGCAGTGGTCTGACAGGGAATCATCGGGCTTTCTTT.

In DNA form, the CDR3 reads TGCAGTGCTAGTTGGTTGGCTCAAGAGACCCAGTACTTC. Protein: CSASWLAQETQYF. The V and J genes are TRBV20-1 and TRBJ2-5; D remains unclear. The V and J ends lost 3 bases and 2 bases respectively, with 10 bases between them. This CDR3 contains 13 residues. The germline gives CDR1 DFQATT, CDR2 SNEGSKA (reference sequence).

The chain combines TRBV6-4 with TRBJ1-6; 7 bases are shared with TRBD1. J was trimmed by 10 bases and V by 7 bases; bases with no gene match: 25. The CDR3 is 19 amino acids. Germline loops: CDR1 MRHNA, CDR2 SNTAGT. As DNA, the CDR3 is TGTGCCAGCACCAAACACGGAGGGGGCGCGCGGCCCGGGGGGTCACCCCTCCACTTT. Translation: CASTKHGGGARPGGSPLHF.